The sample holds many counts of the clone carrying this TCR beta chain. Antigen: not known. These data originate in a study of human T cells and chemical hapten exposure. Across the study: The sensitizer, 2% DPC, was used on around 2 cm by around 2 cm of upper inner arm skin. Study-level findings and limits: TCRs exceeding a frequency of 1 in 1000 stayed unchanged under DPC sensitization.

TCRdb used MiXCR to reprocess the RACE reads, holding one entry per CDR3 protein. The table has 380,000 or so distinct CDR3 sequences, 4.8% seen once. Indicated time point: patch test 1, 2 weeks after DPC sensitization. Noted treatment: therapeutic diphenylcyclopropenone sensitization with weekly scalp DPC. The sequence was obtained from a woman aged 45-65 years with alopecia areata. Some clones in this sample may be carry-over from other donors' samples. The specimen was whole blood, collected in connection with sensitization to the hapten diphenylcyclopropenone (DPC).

Here the CDR3 reads CASSYGGTGTYEQYF. The CDR3 region has the DNA TGTGCCAGCAGTTACGGAGGGACAGGGACCTACGAGCAGTACTTC. The chain uses TRBV6-2 or TRBV6-3 and TRBJ2-7, with 9 bases fitting TRBD1. Germline CDR1 MNHEY, CDR2 SVGEGT. The CDR3 runs 15 residues. Trimming removed 2 bases from V and 2 bases from J; junction bases left unmatched: 4.